This T cell receptor beta chain was recorded in a study of shared clonotypes between healthy human individuals. There are 14 residues in the CDR3. Deletions cut 4 bases from V and 1 base from J, with 11 bases between. Germline V gene lookup returns CDR1 SGDLS and CDR2 YYNGEE. Naive CD8 cells, CD45RO-negative and positively selected for CCR7, excluded terminally differentiated effector memory CD45RA+ cells. TCRdb's copy holds only in-frame clones and misses some; the assay was immunoSEQ multiplex PCR. The sample comprises about 2.1 million clones, around 93% of which are singletons, and about 1.7% rests with the top ten.

The chain couples TRBV9 to TRBJ1-1; no firm D call. Sequenced: naive CD8+ T cells from PBMCs. The sequence came from a man younger than 35 in good health. Some clones in this sample may be carry-over from other donors' samples. The chain's CDR3 is CASSPHLGNTEAFF. DNA for the CDR3: TGTGCCAGCAGCCCCCACCTGGGGAACACTGAAGCTTTCTTT.